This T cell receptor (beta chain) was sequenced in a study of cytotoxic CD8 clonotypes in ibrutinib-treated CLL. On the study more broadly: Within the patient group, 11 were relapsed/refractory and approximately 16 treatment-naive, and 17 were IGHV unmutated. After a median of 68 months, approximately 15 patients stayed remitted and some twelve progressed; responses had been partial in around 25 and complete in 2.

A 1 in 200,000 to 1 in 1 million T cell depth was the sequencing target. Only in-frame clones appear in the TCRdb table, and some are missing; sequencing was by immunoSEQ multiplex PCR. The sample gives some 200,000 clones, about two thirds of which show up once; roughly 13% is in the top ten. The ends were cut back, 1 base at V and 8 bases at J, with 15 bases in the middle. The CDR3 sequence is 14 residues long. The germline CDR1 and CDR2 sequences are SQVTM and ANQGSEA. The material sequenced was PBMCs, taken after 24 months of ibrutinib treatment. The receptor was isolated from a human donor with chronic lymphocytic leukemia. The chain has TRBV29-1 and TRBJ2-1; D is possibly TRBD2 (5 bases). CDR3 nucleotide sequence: TGCAGCGTTGAAGTTGACGGACTTGGCGATGAGCAGTTCTTC. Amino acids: CSVEVDGLGDEQFF.